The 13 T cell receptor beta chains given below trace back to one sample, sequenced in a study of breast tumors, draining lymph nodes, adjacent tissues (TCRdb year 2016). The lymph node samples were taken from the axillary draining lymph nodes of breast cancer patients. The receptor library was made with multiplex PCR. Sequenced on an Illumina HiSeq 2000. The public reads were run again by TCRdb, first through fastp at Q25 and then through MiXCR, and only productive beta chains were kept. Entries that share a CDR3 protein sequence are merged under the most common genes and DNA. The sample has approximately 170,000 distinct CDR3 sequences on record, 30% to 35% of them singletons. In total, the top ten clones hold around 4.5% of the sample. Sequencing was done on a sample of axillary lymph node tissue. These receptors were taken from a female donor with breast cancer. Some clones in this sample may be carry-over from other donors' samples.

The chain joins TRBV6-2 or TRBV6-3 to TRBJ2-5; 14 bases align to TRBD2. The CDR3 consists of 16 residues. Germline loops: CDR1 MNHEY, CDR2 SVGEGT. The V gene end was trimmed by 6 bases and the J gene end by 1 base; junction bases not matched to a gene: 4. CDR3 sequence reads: CASSTGLAGAQETQYF. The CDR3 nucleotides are TGTGCCAGCAGCACGGGACTAGCGGGGGCCCAAGAGACCCAGTACTTC.

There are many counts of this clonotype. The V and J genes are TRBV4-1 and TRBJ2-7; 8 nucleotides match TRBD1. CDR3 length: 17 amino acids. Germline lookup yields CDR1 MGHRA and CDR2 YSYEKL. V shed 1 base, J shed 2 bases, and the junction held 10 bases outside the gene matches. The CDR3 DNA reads TGCGCCAGCAGCCAAGGTATCGCGACAGGGGATCCCTACGAGCAGTACTTC. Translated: CASSQGIATGDPYEQYF.

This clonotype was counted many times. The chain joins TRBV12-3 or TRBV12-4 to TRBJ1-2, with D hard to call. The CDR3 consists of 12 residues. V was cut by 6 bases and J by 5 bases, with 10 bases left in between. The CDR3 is CASSIGGYGYTF. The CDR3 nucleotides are TGTGCCAGCAGCATTGGAGGTTATGGCTACACCTTC.

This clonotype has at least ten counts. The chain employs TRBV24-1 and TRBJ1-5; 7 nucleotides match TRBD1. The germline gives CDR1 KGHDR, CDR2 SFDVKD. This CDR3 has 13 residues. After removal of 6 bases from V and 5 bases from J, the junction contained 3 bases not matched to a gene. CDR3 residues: CATSSGGDQPQHF. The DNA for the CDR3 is TGTGCCACCAGTTCAGGGGGGGATCAGCCCCAGCATTTT.

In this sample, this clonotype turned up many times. CDR3 coding DNA: TGTGCCAGCAGCGTAGAAATGGTGGGACAGGGAGCCACCTTTGTAAATTCACCCCTCCACTTT. It codes for CASSVEMVGQGATFVNSPLHF. The chain joins TRBV9 to TRBJ1-6; TRBD1 agrees at 9 bases. V lost 0 bases to trimming and J lost 7 bases; unmatched junction nucleotides: 20. In germline, CDR1 is SGDLS, CDR2 YYNGEE. This CDR3 region has 21 residues.

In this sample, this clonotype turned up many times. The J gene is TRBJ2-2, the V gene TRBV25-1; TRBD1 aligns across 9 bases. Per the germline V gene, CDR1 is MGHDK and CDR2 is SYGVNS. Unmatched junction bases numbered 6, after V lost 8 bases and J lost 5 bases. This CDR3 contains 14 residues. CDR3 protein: CASGGQGRTGELFF. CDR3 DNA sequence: TGTGCCAGCGGAGGACAGGGGAGGACCGGGGAGCTGTTTTTT. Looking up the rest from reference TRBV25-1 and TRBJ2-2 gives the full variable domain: EADIYQTPRYLVIGTGKKITLECSQTMGHDKMYWYQQDPGMELHLIHYSYGVNSTEKGDLSSESTVSRIRTEHFPLTLESARPSHTSQYLCASGGQGRTGELFFGEGSRLTVL.

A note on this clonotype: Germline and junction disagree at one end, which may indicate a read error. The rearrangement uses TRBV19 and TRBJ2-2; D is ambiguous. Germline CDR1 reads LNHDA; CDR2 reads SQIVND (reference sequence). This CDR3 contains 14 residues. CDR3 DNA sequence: TGTACCAGTAGACAAACAACGGGTTCCGGGGAGCTGTTTTTT. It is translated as CTSRQTTGSGELFF. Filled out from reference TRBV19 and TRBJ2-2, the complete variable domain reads DGGITQSPKYLFRKEGQNVTLSCEQNLNHDAMYWYRQDPGQGLRLIYYSQIVNDFQKGDIAEGYSVSREKKESFPLTVTSAQKNPTAFYLCTSRQTTGSGELFFGEGSRLTVL.

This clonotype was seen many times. The DNA for the CDR3 is TGTGCCAGCAGCTTCAGTAGCGGCCTCAATGAGCAGTTCTTC. The encoded protein is CASSFSSGLNEQFF. The gene calls are TRBV7-2 and TRBJ2-1; D may be TRBD2 (6 bases). This CDR3 comprises 14 residues. V lost 3 bases and J 6 bases, leaving 12 bases between the germline ends. Germline V lookup: CDR1 SGHTA, CDR2 FQGNSA. Based on the CDR3 plus reference TRBV7-2 and TRBJ2-1, the full variable domain is GAGVSQSPSNKVTEKGKDVELRCDPISGHTALYWYRQSLGQGLEFLIYFQGNSAPDKSGLPSDRFSAERTGGSVSTLTIQRTQQEDSAVYLCASSFSSGLNEQFFGPGTRLTVL.

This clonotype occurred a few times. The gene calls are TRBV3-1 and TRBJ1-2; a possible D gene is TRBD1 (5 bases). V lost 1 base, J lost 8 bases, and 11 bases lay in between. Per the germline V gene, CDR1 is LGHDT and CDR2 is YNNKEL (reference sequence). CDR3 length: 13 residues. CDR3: CASSQAAGPGYTF. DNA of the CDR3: TGTGCCAGCAGCCAAGCGGCAGGGCCGGGCTACACCTTC.

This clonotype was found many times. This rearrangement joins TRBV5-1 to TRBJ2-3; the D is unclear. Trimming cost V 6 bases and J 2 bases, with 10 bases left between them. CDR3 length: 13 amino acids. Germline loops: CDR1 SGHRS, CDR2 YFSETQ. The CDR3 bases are TGCGCCAGCAAGAATACAATCACAGATACGCAGTATTTT. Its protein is CASKNTITDTQYF.

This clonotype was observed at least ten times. The CDR3: CASSFSRGGQFF. The DNA of the CDR3 is TGTGCCAGCAGCTTTTCCCGAGGTGGGCAGTTCTTC. The chain combines TRBV7-2 with TRBJ2-1; D unresolved. The germline V gene has CDR1 SGHTA and CDR2 FQGNSA. CDR3 size: 12 residues. V lost 3 bases, J lost 12 bases, and 12 bases lay in between.

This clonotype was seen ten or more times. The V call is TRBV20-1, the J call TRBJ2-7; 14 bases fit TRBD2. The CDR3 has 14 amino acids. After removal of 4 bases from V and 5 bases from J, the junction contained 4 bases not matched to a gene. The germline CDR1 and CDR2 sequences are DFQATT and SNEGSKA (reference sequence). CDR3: CSAKPGLAGDEQYF. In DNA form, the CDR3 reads TGCAGTGCTAAGCCGGGACTAGCGGGAGACGAGCAGTACTTC.

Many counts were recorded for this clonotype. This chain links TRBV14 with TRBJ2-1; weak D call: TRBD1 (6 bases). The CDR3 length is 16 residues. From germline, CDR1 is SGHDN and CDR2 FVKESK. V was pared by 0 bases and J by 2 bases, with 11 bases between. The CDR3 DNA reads TGTGCCAGCAGCCAAGAGCACAGGGCCCCCTACAATGAGCAGTTCTTC. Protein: CASSQEHRAPYNEQFF.